This T cell receptor beta chain stems from a study of human versus mouse CDR3 diversity and MHC coevolution. Study as a whole: The immunoSEQ assay reportedly detects one in 200,000 T cells.

With regard to this clone: Its antigen is unknown.

Measured with immunoSEQ multiplex PCR; TCRdb has only the in-frame clones, and not every one. Here the sample spans about 80,000 clones, just over 90% being singletons. Study-wide points: Clonal inequality was lowest in most of the three human donors. Human CDR3s averaged more deletions and insertions than mouse CDR3s.

There are 15 residues in the CDR3. Germline CDR1 MNHEY, CDR2 SVGAGI. Trimming cost V 0 bases and J 2 bases, with 11 bases left between them. The clonotype originates from a person aged 30 to 69 in good health. Sample: naive CD4+ T cells from blood. Subset described: CD45RO-negative CD62L-positive naive CD4 T cells. The V and J genes are TRBV6-5 and TRBJ2-7; D possibly corresponds to TRBD1 (6 bases). CDR3 protein: CASSYSKAGAYEQYF. CDR3 DNA: TGTGCCAGCAGTTACTCGAAGGCAGGGGCCTACGAGCAGTACTTC.